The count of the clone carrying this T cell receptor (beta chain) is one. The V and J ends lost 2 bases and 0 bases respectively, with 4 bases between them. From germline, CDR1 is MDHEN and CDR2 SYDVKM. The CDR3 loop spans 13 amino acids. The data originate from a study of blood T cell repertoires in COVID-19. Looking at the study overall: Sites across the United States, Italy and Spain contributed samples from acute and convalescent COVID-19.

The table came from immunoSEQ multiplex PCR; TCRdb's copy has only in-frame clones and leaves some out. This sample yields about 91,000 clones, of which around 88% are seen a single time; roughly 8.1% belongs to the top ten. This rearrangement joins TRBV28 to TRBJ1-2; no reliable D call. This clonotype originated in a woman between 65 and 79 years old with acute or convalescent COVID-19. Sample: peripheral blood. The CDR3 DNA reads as TGTGCCAGCAGTTTAACAGCTAACTATGGCTACACCTTC. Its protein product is CASSLTANYGYTF.